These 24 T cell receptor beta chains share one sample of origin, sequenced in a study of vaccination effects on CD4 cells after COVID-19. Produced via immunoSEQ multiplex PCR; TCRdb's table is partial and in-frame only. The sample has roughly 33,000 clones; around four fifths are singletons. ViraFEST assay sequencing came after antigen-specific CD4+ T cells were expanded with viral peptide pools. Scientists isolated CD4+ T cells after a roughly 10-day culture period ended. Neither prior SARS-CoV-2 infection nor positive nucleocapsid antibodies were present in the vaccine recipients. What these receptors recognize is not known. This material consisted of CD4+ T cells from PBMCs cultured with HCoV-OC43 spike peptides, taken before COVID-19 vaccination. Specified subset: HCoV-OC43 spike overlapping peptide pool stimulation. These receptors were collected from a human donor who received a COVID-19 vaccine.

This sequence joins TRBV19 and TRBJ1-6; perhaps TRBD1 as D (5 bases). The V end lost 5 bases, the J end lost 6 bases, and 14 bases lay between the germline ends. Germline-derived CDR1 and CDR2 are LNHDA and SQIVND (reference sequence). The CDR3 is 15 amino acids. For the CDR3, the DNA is TGTGCCAGTAGTGCCGGGACGGAAGTTAATTCACCCCTCCACTTT. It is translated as CASSAGTEVNSPLHF.

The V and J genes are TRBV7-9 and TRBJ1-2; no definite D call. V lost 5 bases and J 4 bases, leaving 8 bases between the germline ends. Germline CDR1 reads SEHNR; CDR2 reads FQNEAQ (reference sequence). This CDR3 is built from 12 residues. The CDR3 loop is CASSGMTYGYTF. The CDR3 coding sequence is TGTGCCAGCAGCGGGATGACCTATGGCTACACCTTC.

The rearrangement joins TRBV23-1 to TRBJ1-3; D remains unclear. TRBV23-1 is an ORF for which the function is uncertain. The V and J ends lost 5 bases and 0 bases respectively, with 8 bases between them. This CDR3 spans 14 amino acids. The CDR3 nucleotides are TGCGCCAGCAGTGGGGAACTCTCTGGAAACACCATATATTTT. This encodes CASSGELSGNTIYF.

In DNA form, the CDR3 reads TGTGCCAGCAGCTTAGCTACTCTAAACATTCAGTACTTC. This gives the protein CASSLATLNIQYF. The chain joins TRBV7-9 to TRBJ2-4, with D uncertain. The germline V gene has CDR1 SEHNR and CDR2 FQNEAQ (reference sequence). V dropped 0 bases and J dropped 6 bases, with 6 bases sitting between them. The CDR3 contains 13 residues.

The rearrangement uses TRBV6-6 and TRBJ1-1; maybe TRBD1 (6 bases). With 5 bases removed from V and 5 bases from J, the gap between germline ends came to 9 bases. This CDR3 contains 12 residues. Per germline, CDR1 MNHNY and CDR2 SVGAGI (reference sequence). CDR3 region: CASSKGQTEAFF. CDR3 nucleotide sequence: TGTGCCAGCAGTAAAGGACAGACTGAAGCTTTCTTT.

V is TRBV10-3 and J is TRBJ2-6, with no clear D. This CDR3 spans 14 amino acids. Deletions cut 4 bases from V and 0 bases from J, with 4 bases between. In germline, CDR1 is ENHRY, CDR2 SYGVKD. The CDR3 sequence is CAISASSGANVLTF. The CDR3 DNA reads TGTGCCATCAGTGCCTCCTCTGGGGCCAACGTCCTGACTTTC.

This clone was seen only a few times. CDR3: CASSLGDRGFSPLHF. CDR3 in DNA: TGTGCCAGCAGCTTGGGGGACAGGGGGTTTTCACCCCTCCACTTT. V and J are TRBV5-4 and TRBJ1-6, with 11 positions matching TRBD1. V gave up 0 bases and J gave up 9 bases; unmatched junction bases: 2. CDR1 and CDR2 (germline): SGHNT, YYREEE (reference sequence). This CDR3 spans 15 amino acids.

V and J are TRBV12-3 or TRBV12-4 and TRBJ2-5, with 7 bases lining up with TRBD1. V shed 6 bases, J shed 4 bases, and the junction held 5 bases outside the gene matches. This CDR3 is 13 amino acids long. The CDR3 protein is CASSVAGGETQYF. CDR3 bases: TGTGCCAGCAGCGTGGCAGGGGGAGAGACCCAGTACTTC.

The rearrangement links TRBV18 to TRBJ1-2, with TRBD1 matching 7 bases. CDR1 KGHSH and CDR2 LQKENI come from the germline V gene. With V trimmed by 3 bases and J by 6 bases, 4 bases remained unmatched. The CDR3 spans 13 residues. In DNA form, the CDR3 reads TGTGCCAGCTCACCCGACAGGGTCAATGGCTACACCTTC. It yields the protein CASSPDRVNGYTF.

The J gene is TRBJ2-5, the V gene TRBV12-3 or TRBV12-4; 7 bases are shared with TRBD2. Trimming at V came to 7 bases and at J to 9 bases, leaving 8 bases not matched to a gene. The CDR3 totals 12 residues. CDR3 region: CASTLGAGAQYF. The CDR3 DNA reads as TGTGCCAGCACCTTGGGCGCGGGGGCCCAGTACTTC.

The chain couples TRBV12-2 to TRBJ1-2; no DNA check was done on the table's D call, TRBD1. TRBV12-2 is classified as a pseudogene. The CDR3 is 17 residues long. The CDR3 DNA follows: TGTGCAAGTCGCTTTGAACGTACAGGGGGATTAGGGTATGGCTACACCTTC. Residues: CASRFERTGGLGYGYTF.

For the CDR3, the DNA is TGTGCCAGCAGTGATCCTAGCGCCCGCGGGGGCTACGAGCAGTACTTC. Translation gives CASSDPSARGGYEQYF. V usage is TRBV6-1 and J usage is TRBJ2-7, with TRBD2 matching 7 bases. V trimming: 3 bases; J trimming: 3 bases; junction bases outside the gene matches: 11. The CDR3 covers 16 residues. Germline V lookup: CDR1 MNHNS, CDR2 SASEGT.

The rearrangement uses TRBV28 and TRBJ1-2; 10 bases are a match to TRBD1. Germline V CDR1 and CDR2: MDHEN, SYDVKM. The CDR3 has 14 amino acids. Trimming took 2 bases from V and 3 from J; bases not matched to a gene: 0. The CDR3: CASSLGQGDYGYTF. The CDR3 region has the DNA TGTGCCAGCAGTTTAGGACAGGGGGACTATGGCTACACCTTC.

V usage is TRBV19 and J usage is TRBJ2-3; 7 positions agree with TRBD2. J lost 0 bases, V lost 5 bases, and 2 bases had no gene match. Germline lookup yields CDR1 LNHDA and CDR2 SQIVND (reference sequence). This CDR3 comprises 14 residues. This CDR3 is CASSPSGSTDTQYF. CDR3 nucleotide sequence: TGTGCCAGTAGTCCTAGCGGCAGCACAGATACGCAGTATTTT.

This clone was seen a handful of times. CDR3 residues: CASSQFFYEQYF. DNA for the CDR3: TGTGCCAGCAGCCAATTTTTCTACGAGCAGTACTTC. The rearrangement joins TRBV3-1 (or the pseudogene TRBV3-2) to TRBJ2-7; D unclear. Between the trimmed V and J ends, which lost 2 bases and 3 bases, there was a span of 5 bases. Germline V CDR1 and CDR2: LGHDT, YNNKEL (reference sequence). This CDR3 has 12 amino acids.

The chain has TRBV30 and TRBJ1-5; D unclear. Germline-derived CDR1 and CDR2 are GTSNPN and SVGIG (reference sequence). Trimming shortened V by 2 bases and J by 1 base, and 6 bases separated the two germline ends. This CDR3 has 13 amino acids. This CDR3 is CAWSSDSNQPQHF. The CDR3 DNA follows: TGTGCCTGGAGTAGTGACAGCAATCAGCCCCAGCATTTT.

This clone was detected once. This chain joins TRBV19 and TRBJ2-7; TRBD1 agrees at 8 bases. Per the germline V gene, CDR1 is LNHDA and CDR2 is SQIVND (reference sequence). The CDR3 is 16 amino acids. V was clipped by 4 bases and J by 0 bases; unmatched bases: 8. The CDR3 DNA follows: TGTGCCAGTAGTAATCTTCCAGGACAGGGCTCCTACGAGCAGTACTTC. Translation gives CASSNLPGQGSYEQYF.

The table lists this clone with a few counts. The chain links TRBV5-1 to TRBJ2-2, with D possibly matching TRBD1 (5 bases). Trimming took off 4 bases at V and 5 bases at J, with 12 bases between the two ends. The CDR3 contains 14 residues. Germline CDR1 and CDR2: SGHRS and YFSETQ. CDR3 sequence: CASSPRQTTGELFF. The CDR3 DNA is TGCGCCAGCAGCCCTAGACAGACGACCGGGGAGCTGTTTTTT.

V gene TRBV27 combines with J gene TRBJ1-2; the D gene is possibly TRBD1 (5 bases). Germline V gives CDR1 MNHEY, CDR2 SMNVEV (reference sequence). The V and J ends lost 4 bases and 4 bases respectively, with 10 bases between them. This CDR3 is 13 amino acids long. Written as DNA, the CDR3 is TGTGCCAGCAGTTCACGGGGGTCCTATGGCTACACCTTC. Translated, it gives CASSSRGSYGYTF.

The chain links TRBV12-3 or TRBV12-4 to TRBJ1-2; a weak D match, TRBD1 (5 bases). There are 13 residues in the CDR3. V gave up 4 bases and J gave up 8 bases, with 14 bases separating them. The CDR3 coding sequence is TGTGCCAGCAGTTCTCCAGGGAGTAGGGGCTACACCTTC. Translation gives CASSSPGSRGYTF.

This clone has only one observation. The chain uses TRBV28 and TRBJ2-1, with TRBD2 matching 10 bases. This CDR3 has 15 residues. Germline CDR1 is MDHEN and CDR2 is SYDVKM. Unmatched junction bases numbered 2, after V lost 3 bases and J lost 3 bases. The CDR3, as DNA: TGTGCCAGCAGTTTCGCTAGCGGGGGCTACAATGAGCAGTTCTTC. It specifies CASSFASGGYNEQFF.

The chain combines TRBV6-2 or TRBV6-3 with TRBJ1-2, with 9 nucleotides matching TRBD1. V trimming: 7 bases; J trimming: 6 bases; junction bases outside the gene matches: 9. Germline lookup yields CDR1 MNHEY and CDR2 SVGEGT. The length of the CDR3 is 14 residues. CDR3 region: CASNPLGDRDGYTF. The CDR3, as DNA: TGTGCCAGCAACCCATTGGGGGACAGGGATGGCTACACCTTC.

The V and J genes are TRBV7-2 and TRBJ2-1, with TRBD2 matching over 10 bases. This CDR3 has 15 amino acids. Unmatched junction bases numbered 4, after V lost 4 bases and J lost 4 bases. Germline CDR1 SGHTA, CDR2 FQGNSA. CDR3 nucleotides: TGTGCCAGCAGCTCGACTAGCGGGCAGTACAATGAGCAGTTCTTC. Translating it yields CASSSTSGQYNEQFF.

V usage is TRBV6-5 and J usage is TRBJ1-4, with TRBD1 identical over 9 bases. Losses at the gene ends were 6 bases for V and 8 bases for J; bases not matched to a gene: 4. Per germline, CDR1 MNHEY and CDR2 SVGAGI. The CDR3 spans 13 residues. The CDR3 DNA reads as TGTGCCAGCAGGACAGGGGGTTCGGAAAAACTGTTTTTT. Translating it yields CASRTGGSEKLFF.